These 27 T cell receptor beta chains came from one sample sequenced in a study of regulatory T cells in long-lasting Graves disease. Time point indicated: newly diagnosed GD, antithyroid drugs for less than 3 months. Generation of the TCR library employed RNA extracted from PBMCs. CDR3-region Arm-PCR and iRepertoire HTBI primers produced the TCR beta libraries. In TCRdb, the multiplex PCR reads were re-called with MiXCR into one record per CDR3 protein. Of about 540,000 distinct CDR3 sequences listed, roughly 13% are singletons. These sequences were also reported in another study, on T cells in Graves' hyperthyroidism and ophthalmopathy.

This specimen consisted of peripheral blood mononuclear cells (PBMCs), obtained at new diagnosis, from a patient treated with antithyroid drugs. Every receptor here comes from a man aged 25 to 45 with Graves disease.

The sample holds many counts of this clonotype. This chain links TRBV10-3 with TRBJ2-7; 12 nucleotides agree with TRBD2. Per the germline V gene, CDR1 is ENHRY and CDR2 is SYGVKD. The J segment lost 6 bases and the V segment lost 6 bases, leaving 9 bases of the junction unmatched. This CDR3 is built from 15 residues. The CDR3 nucleotides read TGTGCCATCAGCTCCGGGACTAGCGGGCTCGGCGAGCAGTACTTC. Its protein product is CAISSGTSGLGEQYF.

This clonotype was seen repeatedly, ten times or more. This chain joins TRBV29-1 and TRBJ2-7; D might be TRBD1 or TRBD2, each matching 5 bases. The CDR3 sequence is 11 residues long. CDR1 is SQVTM and CDR2 is ANQGSEA in the germline V gene. V dropped 6 bases and J dropped 6 bases, with 12 bases sitting between them. CDR3 in amino acids: CSVKEGIEQYF. The CDR3 DNA reads TGCAGCGTGAAAGAGGGGATCGAGCAGTACTTC.

The J gene is TRBJ1-5, the V gene TRBV7-2; maybe TRBD1 (5 bases). The germline V gene encodes CDR1 SGHTA and CDR2 FQGNSA. V was trimmed by 4 bases and J by 2 bases, leaving 6 bases between them. This CDR3 is 13 amino acids long. CDR3 DNA: TGTGCCAGCAGCTGGGACGGCAATCAGCCCCAGCATTTT. The encoded protein is CASSWDGNQPQHF.

Many counts were recorded for this clonotype. J is TRBJ1-2 and V is TRBV6-2 or TRBV6-3; no clear D. CDR3 length: 14 residues. Per germline, CDR1 MNHEY and CDR2 SVGEGT. V lost 0 bases to trimming and J lost 2 bases, with 7 bases between them. The CDR3: CASSYSRTNYGYTF. Here the CDR3 DNA reads TGTGCCAGCAGTTACTCGAGGACCAACTATGGCTACACCTTC.

In this sample, this clonotype turned up a few times. A much larger clonotype is one base distant, so this may be a read error. The chain employs TRBV6-2 or TRBV6-3 and TRBJ2-5, with 7 bases identical to TRBD2. This CDR3 has 17 residues. V gave up 2 bases and J gave up 2 bases; unmatched junction bases: 11. CDR1 is MNHEY and CDR2 is SVGEGT in the germline V gene. Here the CDR3 reads CASSYGGGWMGQETQYF. CDR3 in DNA: TGTGCCAGCAGTTACGGGGGGGGATGGATGGGGCAAGAGACCCAGTACTTC.

This clonotype was seen many times. A junction boundary mismatches the germline segment, possibly from a read error. CDR3 DNA sequence: TGCGCCAGCAGCTCAACTAGCGGGAGACACAATGAGCAGTTCTTC. Its translation is CASSSTSGRHNEQFF. The V and J genes are TRBV5-5 and TRBJ2-1; 11 positions agree with TRBD2. The length of the CDR3 is 15 residues. Germline V gene sequence: CDR1 SGHKS, CDR2 YYEKEE (reference sequence). The full variable domain, with the rest looked up from reference TRBV5-5 and TRBJ2-1, is DAGVTQSPTHLIKTRGQQVTLRCSPISGHKSVSWYQQVLGQGPQFIFQYYEKEERGRGNFPDRFSARQFPNYSSELNVNALLLGDSALYLCASSSTSGRHNEQFFGPGTRLTVL.

For this clonotype: This sequence may be a read error, since a much larger clone differs from it by one base. The chain uses TRBV3-1 and TRBJ2-4, with D perhaps matching TRBD1 (7 bases). The germline V gene encodes CDR1 LGHDT and CDR2 YNNKEL (reference sequence). The CDR3 has 15 amino acids. The germline V and J ends were trimmed by 2 bases and 8 bases, with 16 bases remaining between them. The CDR3: CASSQYQGGLDIQYF. The CDR3 DNA follows: TGTGCCAGCAGCCAATACCAGGGGGGCTTAGACATTCAGTACTTC.

This clonotype was detected ten times or more. The chain combines TRBV7-9 with TRBJ1-1; no clear D. The CDR3 covers 15 residues. Germline V gene data show CDR1 as SEHNR and CDR2 as FQNEAQ (reference sequence). The ends were cut back, 0 bases at V and 1 base at J, with 9 bases in the middle. As DNA, the CDR3 is TGTGCCAGCAGCTTAGCGCTCGGTGAGAACACTGAAGCTTTCTTT. Amino acids: CASSLALGENTEAFF.

On this clonotype: A much larger clone sits a single nucleotide away, making a read error possible. The V gene is TRBV20-1, the J gene TRBJ2-1; D perhaps matches TRBD2 (5 bases). V was clipped by 0 bases and J by 10 bases, with 16 bases between them. This CDR3 contains 14 residues. Germline V gene sequence: CDR1 DFQATT, CDR2 SNEGSKA (reference sequence). CDR3 in amino acids: CSARDPRESIEQFF. The CDR3 nucleotides read TGCAGTGCTAGAGATCCAAGGGAGTCTATCGAGCAGTTCTTC.

V is TRBV5-4 and J is TRBJ2-7; a weak D match, TRBD2 (5 bases). V lost 0 bases and J lost 5, with 6 bases in between. Germline lookup yields CDR1 SGHNT and CDR2 YYREEE (reference sequence). CDR3 length equals 12 residues. The CDR3 reads CASSLERDEQYF. As DNA, the CDR3 is TGTGCCAGCAGCTTGGAGAGGGACGAGCAGTACTTC.

In its sample, this clonotype was seen a few times. Since no conserved phenylalanine or tryptophan closes the CDR3, a read error is the likely cause. The DNA is left out, because the CDR3 cannot be placed on it with certainty; the CDR3 is given as TCRdb lists it. J is TRBJ2-5 and V is TRBV3-1; TRBD1 is taken as the D call from the table, unchecked against the DNA. Germline assignment: CDR1 LGHDT and CDR2 YNNKEL (reference sequence). The length of the CDR3 is 14 amino acids, counting both ends. The CDR3 reads CASSRGEGTGDRRG.

In this sample, this clonotype turned up a few times. The rearrangement joins TRBV7-2 to TRBJ1-6; D is perhaps TRBD1 (6 bases). The CDR3 loop spans 15 amino acids. The germline gives CDR1 SGHTA, CDR2 FQGNSA. Trimming removed 5 bases from V and 9 bases from J, with 17 bases in between. CDR3 protein: CASSPGGGQGSPLHF. The DNA for the CDR3 is TGTGCCAGCAGCCCGGGGGGGGGGCAGGGTTCACCCCTCCACTTT.

This clonotype was counted between two and nine times. The V call is TRBV6-2 or TRBV6-3, the J call TRBJ2-1; D is unclear. The CDR3 length is 17 residues. The germline V and J ends were trimmed by 7 bases and 0 bases, with 19 bases remaining between them. Germline assignment: CDR1 MNHEY and CDR2 SVGEGT. The CDR3 loop reads CASILVPRQYSYNEQFF. CDR3 nucleotides: TGTGCCAGCATCCTGGTTCCGCGGCAATACTCCTACAATGAGCAGTTCTTC.

The CDR3 sequence is CASSPRLAGAVGELFF. The CDR3 nucleotides are TGTGCCAGCAGCCCGAGACTAGCGGGAGCTGTCGGGGAGCTGTTTTTT. This rearrangement joins TRBV3-1 to TRBJ2-2, with TRBD2 matching 12 bases. CDR1 is LGHDT, CDR2 YNNKEL, per germline (reference sequence). CDR3 size: 16 residues. The V gene end was trimmed by 4 bases and the J gene end by 7 bases; junction bases not matched to a gene: 7.

This clonotype turned up a few times. A much more abundant neighbour one base away suggests this may be a read error. This chain joins TRBV2 and TRBJ1-2, with unresolved D. This CDR3 region has 10 residues. The germline V gene encodes CDR1 SNHLY and CDR2 FYNNEI. Trimming removed 6 bases at V and 4 bases at J, with 3 bases between. CDR3 residues: CASRSYGYTF. DNA of the CDR3: TGTGCCAGCAGAAGCTATGGCTACACCTTC. Drawing the rest from reference TRBV2 and TRBJ1-2, the complete variable domain is EPEVTQTPSHQVTQMGQEVILRCVPISNHLYFYWYRQILGQKVEFLVSFYNNEISEKSEIFDDQFSVERPDGSNFTLKIRSTKLEDSAMYFCASRSYGYTFGSGTRLTVV.

This clonotype was counted many times. The chain has TRBV29-1 and TRBJ2-1, with 8 bases identical to TRBD2. CDR1 and CDR2 from the germline V gene are SQVTM and ANQGSEA. CDR3 length: 17 residues. The trim removed 0 bases at V and 0 bases at J, leaving 7 bases unmatched. The CDR3 loop reads CSVEDLQGTSSYNEQFF. DNA for the CDR3: TGCAGCGTTGAAGATCTTCAGGGGACTAGCTCCTACAATGAGCAGTTCTTC.

This clonotype was counted ten times or more. This sequence joins TRBV2 and TRBJ1-1, with 8 bases fitting TRBD1. Looked up from germline, CDR1 is SNHLY and CDR2 is FYNNEI. The J segment lost 4 bases and the V segment lost 7 bases, leaving 5 bases of the junction unmatched. The CDR3 is 13 residues long. The CDR3 DNA is TGTGCCAGCAAAGGACAGGGTGGCACTGAAGCTTTCTTT. This translates into CASKGQGGTEAFF.

The gene calls are TRBV20-1 and TRBJ1-6, with D hard to call. CDR3 length: 12 residues. The V gene's germline CDR1 is DFQATT and CDR2 SNEGSKA (reference sequence). The germline V and J ends were trimmed by 2 bases and 10 bases, with 9 bases remaining between them. CDR3 bases: TGCAGTGCTAGATTCGGTGGATCACCCCTCCACTTT. Protein sequence: CSARFGGSPLHF.

This clonotype was counted at least ten times. The V and J genes are TRBV6-1 and TRBJ1-5; the D gene is possibly TRBD1 (5 bases). V shed 6 bases and J shed 9 bases, with 15 bases lying between them. This CDR3 has 13 amino acids. Germline lookup yields CDR1 MNHNS and CDR2 SASEGT. The CDR3 protein is CASSPARDGPQHF. For the CDR3, the DNA is TGTGCCAGCAGCCCCGCCAGGGACGGGCCCCAGCATTTT.

For this clonotype: This may be a read error, as it is one base from a much larger clone. The chain has TRBV27 and TRBJ2-7; 7 positions agree with TRBD1. CDR3 length equals 14 residues. Germline assignment: CDR1 MNHEY and CDR2 SMNVEV (reference sequence). V lost 4 bases, J lost 12 bases, and 15 bases stayed unmatched. The CDR3 bases are TGTGCCAGCAGTTATAAATTTGGGGCAGGGGGAGCGTACTTC. This encodes CASSYKFGAGGAYF.

This clonotype was seen more than once but under ten times. V is TRBV5-6 and J is TRBJ2-7, with D possibly TRBD2 on 5 matching bases. Germline values: CDR1 SGHDT, CDR2 YYEEEE. V lost 4 bases to trimming and J lost 3 bases, with 14 bases between them. The CDR3 sequence is 14 residues long. This CDR3 reads CASSPTEGLYEQYF. CDR3 DNA: TGTGCCAGCAGCCCCACTGAGGGTCTCTACGAGCAGTACTTC.

The sample holds many counts of this clonotype. The V gene is TRBV12-3 or TRBV12-4, the J gene TRBJ2-7; TRBD2 matches 10 bases. There are 14 residues in the CDR3. V gave up 3 bases and J gave up 5 bases; unmatched junction bases: 4. CDR3 nucleotide sequence: TGTGCCAGCAGTTTGAGGCTAGCGGGAGACGAGCAGTACTTC. Encoded protein: CASSLRLAGDEQYF.

This clonotype was counted many times. The V and J genes are TRBV20-1 and TRBJ2-1; D uncertain. This CDR3 spans 10 amino acids. V gave up 2 bases and J gave up 9 bases, with 5 bases separating them. Germline-derived CDR1 and CDR2 are DFQATT and SNEGSKA (reference sequence). CDR3 bases: TGCAGTGCTAGATGGACTGAGCAGTTCTTC. This translates into CSARWTEQFF.

This clonotype came up many times. The chain links TRBV20-1 to TRBJ2-5; 10 nucleotides match TRBD1. CDR1 and CDR2 (germline): DFQATT, SNEGSKA (reference sequence). This CDR3 has 13 amino acids. Trimming removed 3 bases from V and 4 bases from J; junction bases left unmatched: 2. CDR3 in DNA: TGCAGTGCTAGGGGACAGGGGAGAGAGACCCAGTACTTC. Its protein product is CSARGQGRETQYF.

In regard to this clonotype: Being one base from a much bigger clone, this may be a read error. The rearrangement uses TRBV29-1 and TRBJ2-7; no firm D call. The V end was cut by 2 bases, the J end by 5 bases, with 7 bases between. This CDR3 has 11 residues. CDR1 is SQVTM and CDR2 is ANQGSEA in the germline V gene. The CDR3 loop is CSVETDHEQYF. The CDR3 nucleotides are TGCAGCGTTGAAACGGACCACGAGCAGTACTTC.

The chain joins TRBV12-3 or TRBV12-4 to TRBJ2-7, with 8 bases fitting TRBD2. J was trimmed by 4 bases and V by 7 bases; bases with no gene match: 12. The CDR3 totals 15 residues. CDR3 bases: TGTGCCAGCAAGTTTAGGGCGGGAGGACTATACGAGCAGTACTTC. Its protein is CASKFRAGGLYEQYF.

In this sample, this clonotype turned up many times. The V and J genes are TRBV12-3 or TRBV12-4 and TRBJ2-1, with 10 nucleotides matching TRBD2. The CDR3 loop spans 15 amino acids. The J segment lost 2 bases and the V segment lost 6 bases, leaving 4 bases of the junction unmatched. The CDR3 protein is CASSRTSGAYNEQFF. The CDR3 coding sequence is TGTGCCAGCAGCAGGACTAGCGGCGCCTACAATGAGCAGTTCTTC.